This paragraph covers one TCR beta chain sequence. No antigen is known for it. The data were obtained in a study of cytomegalovirus exposure and HLA in healthy donors. Study-wide results and limits: Data from an earlier analysis indicated that most TCR beta V segments were productive either about 90% or about 30% of the time. The HLA-A and HLA-B alleles of most subjects were reportedly predicted accurately from TCR beta sequences.

Primers for the PCR totalled 60 Vbeta and 13 Jbeta. Here immunoSEQ multiplex PCR was the method, and the copy in TCRdb shows in-frame clones only, minus some. The sample records roughly 150,000 clones, roughly 70% being singletons. The length of the CDR3 is 12 residues. The V end was cut by 4 bases, the J end by 8 bases, with 11 bases between. From germline, CDR1 is KGHSH and CDR2 LQKENI. The clonotype was recovered from a man aged 25 to 45 in good health and CMV-seropositive. Sequenced material: PBMCs. This chain connects TRBV18 to TRBJ1-1; D remains ambiguous. The CDR3 region is CASSRNAVEAFF. The CDR3 coding sequence is TGTGCCAGCTCACGCAACGCAGTGGAAGCTTTCTTT.